The 21 T cell receptor beta chains below all came from one sample that was sequenced in a study of T cell responses to AZD1222 COVID-19 vaccine. The data were produced by immunoSEQ multiplex PCR, yet TCRdb's version contains in-frame clones alone and is incomplete. The repertoire holds under 150,000 clones, with approximately 90% as singletons. This specimen was peripheral blood, taken on day 0 of MenACWY control vaccination. The receptor source for this set is an adult in good health.

The V gene is TRBV11-3, the J gene TRBJ2-1; D is possibly TRBD1 or TRBD2 (5 bases each). Trimming cost V 2 bases and J 10 bases, with 12 bases left between them. The germline V gene encodes CDR1 SGHNT and CDR2 YENEEA. The CDR3 is made up of 13 amino acids. The CDR3 protein is CASSLTPRDEQFF. CDR3 coding DNA: TGTGCCAGCAGCTTAACGCCGAGGGACGAGCAGTTCTTC.

V usage is TRBV24-1 and J usage is TRBJ2-3; D is unresolved. The V end was cut by 3 bases, the J end by 4 bases, with 7 bases between. Germline-derived CDR1 and CDR2 are KGHDR and SFDVKD. The CDR3 is 13 residues long. Written as DNA, the CDR3 is TGTGCCACCAGTGATCCGCCTTCAGATACGCAGTATTTT. Translated, it gives CATSDPPSDTQYF.

This chain connects TRBV5-1 to TRBJ2-3, with TRBD1 matching 8 bases. With 3 bases clipped from V and 2 bases from J, the junction kept 8 bases outside the gene matches. The CDR3 contains 16 residues. From germline, CDR1 is SGHRS and CDR2 YFSETQ. In nucleotides, the CDR3 is TGCGCCAGCAGCTATGCCGGGACAGGACACACAGATACGCAGTATTTT. Translation gives CASSYAGTGHTDTQYF.

On this clone: The identical CDR3 is also encoded by other nucleotide sequences in the sample. This chain links TRBV27 with TRBJ1-5; D might be TRBD1 (5 bases). The CDR3 loop spans 14 amino acids. Germline V CDR1 and CDR2: MNHEY, SMNVEV (reference sequence). The V end was cut by 2 bases, the J end by 4 bases, with 9 bases between. In DNA form, the CDR3 reads TGTGCCAGCAGTTTAGGGACGGGGAATCAGCCCCAGCATTTT. Its translation: CASSLGTGNQPQHF.

The chain links TRBV6-6 to TRBJ1-1; D unclear. The CDR3 consists of 11 residues. CDR1 MNHNY and CDR2 SVGAGI come from the germline V gene (reference sequence). Trimming cost V 8 bases and J 4 bases, with 8 bases left between them. DNA of the CDR3: TGTGCCAGCGCTTCGAGCACTGAAGCTTTCTTT. Protein product: CASASSTEAFF.

On this clone: A junction boundary mismatches the germline segment, possibly from a read error. The J gene is TRBJ1-1, the V gene TRBV6-5, with 7 positions matching TRBD1. The CDR3 consists of 14 residues. Germline V gene sequence: CDR1 MNHEY, CDR2 SVGAGI. The CDR3 nucleotides are TGTGCCAGCACTTACGGCAGGGGGGCGACTGAAGCTTTCTTT. The encoded protein is CASTYGRGATEAFF.

The V call is TRBV2, the J call TRBJ1-5; D gene uncertain. Germline-derived CDR1 and CDR2 are SNHLY and FYNNEI. V was trimmed by 2 bases and J by 9 bases, leaving 14 bases between them. The CDR3 is 14 amino acids. Here the CDR3 reads CASSENGPLGPQHF. The DNA for the CDR3 is TGTGCCAGCAGTGAAAATGGGCCGCTAGGGCCCCAGCATTTT.

This chain joins TRBV2 and TRBJ1-1, with a weak D call TRBD1 (5 bases). Trimming left V 4 bases short and J 1 base short, with 7 bases between. Looked up from germline, CDR1 is SNHLY and CDR2 is FYNNEI. This CDR3 contains 13 residues. CDR3: CASSGTRNTEAFF. In nucleotides, the CDR3 is TGTGCCAGCAGTGGGACAAGGAACACTGAAGCTTTCTTT.

The chain carries TRBV28 and TRBJ1-2, with D uncertain. V was trimmed by 3 bases and J by 4 bases, leaving 12 bases between them. The CDR3 totals 14 residues. The germline V gene encodes CDR1 MDHEN and CDR2 SYDVKM. CDR3 amino acids: CASSFSGVSYGYTF. The CDR3 DNA reads TGTGCCAGCAGTTTTTCGGGTGTCTCCTATGGCTACACCTTC.

This clone was detected once. V usage is TRBV7-8 and J usage is TRBJ1-5; TRBD1 is a possible D gene (5 bases). The CDR3 spans 14 residues. Trimming took off 3 bases at V and 6 bases at J, with 12 bases between the two ends. Germline loops: CDR1 SGHVS, CDR2 FQNEAQ. The CDR3 region is CASSFSRAGQPQHF. The CDR3 region has the DNA TGTGCCAGCAGCTTCAGCAGGGCCGGTCAGCCCCAGCATTTT.

This clone has a single count. V usage is TRBV7-2 and J usage is TRBJ1-5; possibly TRBD1 for D (6 bases). V was trimmed by 5 bases and J by 3 bases, leaving 11 bases between them. Germline lookup yields CDR1 SGHTA and CDR2 FQGNSA. This CDR3 has 14 residues. DNA of the CDR3: TGTGCCAGCAGCCTAAGGGGGATCAATCAGCCCCAGCATTTT. This sequence encodes CASSLRGINQPQHF.

The V and J genes are TRBV27 and TRBJ1-1, with D possibly TRBD1 on 6 matching bases. The CDR3 is 12 residues long. Germline-derived CDR1 and CDR2 are MNHEY and SMNVEV (reference sequence). V was pared by 0 bases and J by 11 bases, with 10 bases between. In DNA, the CDR3 is TGTGCCAGCAGTTTATCCGGGGGCAAGGCTTTCTTT. This translates into CASSLSGGKAFF.

This chain links TRBV6-5 with TRBJ2-1; 10 positions match TRBD2. Germline V gene data show CDR1 as MNHEY and CDR2 as SVGAGI. The CDR3 is 15 amino acids. Trimming at V came to 6 bases and at J to 3 bases, leaving 5 bases not matched to a gene. This chain's CDR3 is CASSERGGNYNEQFF. The DNA for the CDR3 is TGTGCCAGCAGCGAGCGGGGGGGCAACTACAATGAGCAGTTCTTC.

The rearrangement links TRBV19 to TRBJ2-7, with a possible D match to TRBD2 (5 bases). CDR1 is LNHDA and CDR2 is SQIVND in the germline V gene (reference sequence). V was shortened by 3 bases and J by 2 bases, with 14 bases between the two germline ends. The CDR3 is 15 residues long. CDR3 sequence: CASSMAGEETYEQYF. In nucleotides, the CDR3 is TGTGCCAGTAGTATGGCGGGCGAAGAGACCTACGAGCAGTACTTC.

This chain joins TRBV19 and TRBJ1-5; D unresolved. The CDR3 sequence is 16 residues long. CDR1 is LNHDA and CDR2 is SQIVND in the germline V gene (reference sequence). V was trimmed by 3 bases and J by 0 bases, leaving 12 bases between them. CDR3 protein: CASSMGGTDSNQPQHF. The DNA of the CDR3 is TGTGCCAGTAGTATGGGAGGTACAGATAGCAATCAGCCCCAGCATTTT.

The chain recombines TRBV2 with TRBJ2-1, with a tentative D call TRBD1 (6 bases). The CDR3 is 13 residues long. Germline V gives CDR1 SNHLY, CDR2 FYNNEI. Trimming took 11 bases from V and 3 from J, leaving 14 bases between them. Here the CDR3 DNA reads TGTGCCGGTACCCTGGACAGCTACAATGAGCAGTTCTTC. Translated, it gives CAGTLDSYNEQFF.

The chain joins TRBV28 to TRBJ1-2, with D possibly TRBD1 on 6 matching bases. In germline, CDR1 is MDHEN, CDR2 SYDVKM. Trimming removed 4 bases at V and 0 bases at J, with 24 bases between. The CDR3 consists of 19 residues. The CDR3 here is CASSWMSLGGRNPNYGYTF. The DNA for the CDR3 is TGTGCCAGCAGTTGGATGTCTCTCGGGGGGCGAAACCCTAACTATGGCTACACCTTC.

The rearrangement uses TRBV2 and TRBJ1-5; D uncertain. Germline assignment: CDR1 SNHLY and CDR2 FYNNEI. The CDR3 loop spans 15 amino acids. Trimming took 1 base from V and 1 from J, leaving 8 bases between them. In nucleotides, the CDR3 is TGTGCCAGCAGTGAAGGCGGCGGGAGCAATCAGCCCCAGCATTTT. This codes for CASSEGGGSNQPQHF.

CDR3: CASSLRLAGALYNEQFF. Written as DNA, the CDR3 is TGTGCCAGTAGTCTCAGACTAGCGGGAGCTTTGTACAATGAGCAGTTCTTC. The chain couples TRBV19 to TRBJ2-1, with 12 bases fitting TRBD2. The CDR3 covers 17 residues. V dropped 5 bases and J dropped 4; count of bases not matched to a gene: 9. The germline V gene has CDR1 LNHDA and CDR2 SQIVND (reference sequence).

V gene TRBV28 combines with J gene TRBJ2-7, with D possibly being TRBD1 (6 bases). Per germline, CDR1 MDHEN and CDR2 SYDVKM. CDR3 length: 12 residues. Trimming removed 5 bases from V and 7 bases from J, with 12 bases in between. Here the CDR3 DNA reads TGTGCCAGCAGTACCTACAGGGTAGAGCAGTACTTC. Protein product: CASSTYRVEQYF. The whole variable domain, filled in from reference TRBV28 and TRBJ2-7, reads DVKVTQSSRYLVKRTGEKVFLECVQDMDHENMFWYRQDPGLGLRLIYFSYDVKMKEKGDIPEGYSVSREKKERFSLILESASTNQTSMYLCASSTYRVEQYFGPGTRLTVT.

CDR3 sequence (DNA): TGTGCCAGCAGAGGGTCCAACTCTGGAAACACCATATATTTT. Translation gives CASRGSNSGNTIYF. This chain joins TRBV28 and TRBJ1-3, with D unresolved. V was pared by 6 bases and J by 0 bases, with 9 bases between. Germline V gene lookup returns CDR1 MDHEN and CDR2 SYDVKM. CDR3 length equals 14 residues.